A single sample gave rise to the 26 T cell receptor beta chains below, sequenced in a study of T cells in Graves' hyperthyroidism and ophthalmopathy (dated by TCRdb to the late 2010s). Library generation was performed with multiplex PCR. The sequencer was an Illumina HiSeq 2000. Amplification of TCR beta CDR3 regions was carried out from RNA transcripts. The TCR CDR3 was subjected to a first round of RT-PCR using the HTBI primer set and the Qiagen OneStep RT-PCR kit. TCRdb handled the public reads itself, with Q25 trimming in fastp and clone calling in MiXCR, and kept productive beta chains. One record per CDR3 amino acid sequence lists the most common genes and DNA. This sample is represented by about 770,000 distinct CDR3 sequences; around 20% of them were singletons. Approximately 16% of the sample comes from the top ten. The material sequenced was blood. These receptors all stem from a woman in her forties or fifties with Graves' hyperthyroidism that later progressed to Graves' ophthalmopathy.

At least ten counts were recorded for this clonotype. The chain couples TRBV12-3 or TRBV12-4 to TRBJ1-6; D is uncertain. This CDR3 contains 16 residues. Deletions cut 3 bases from V and 8 bases from J, with 17 bases between. In DNA form, the CDR3 reads TGTGCCAGCAGTTTTTATCACCGATCCACGGATTCACCCCTCCACTTT. Its translation: CASSFYHRSTDSPLHF.

This clonotype was detected only a few times. This sequence joins TRBV6-5 and TRBJ1-6, with 11 bases matching TRBD1. CDR3 size: 18 residues. V was pared by 0 bases and J by 1 base, with 2 bases of the junction left unmatched. The V gene's germline CDR1 is MNHEY and CDR2 SVGAGI. DNA for the CDR3: TGTGCCAGCAGTTACTCTGGACAGGGGGCTTCCTATAATTCACCCCTCCACTTT. It codes for CASSYSGQGASYNSPLHF.

This clonotype was detected a few times. The chain uses TRBV5-8 and TRBJ2-7; 8 bases are a match to TRBD2. J lost 7 bases, V lost 4 bases, and 16 bases had no gene match. From germline, CDR1 is SGHTS and CDR2 YDEGEE. The CDR3 has 16 residues. The CDR3 region is CASSPRSERGPVEQYF. CDR3 in DNA: TGTGCCAGCAGCCCAAGATCAGAGCGGGGGCCCGTGGAGCAGTACTTC.

This clonotype was recorded a few times. This chain links TRBV7-9 with TRBJ2-3; D assignment may be TRBD1 or TRBD2 (5 bases each). This CDR3 has 16 residues. Per the germline V gene, CDR1 is SEHNR and CDR2 is FQNEAQ (reference sequence). V lost 1 base to trimming and J lost 0 bases, with 11 bases between them. The CDR3 reads CASSLVGVDSTDTQYF. CDR3 bases: TGTGCCAGCAGCTTAGTGGGGGTAGATAGCACAGATACGCAGTATTTT.

The V gene is TRBV27, the J gene TRBJ1-3; D remains ambiguous. In germline, CDR1 is MNHEY, CDR2 SMNVEV (reference sequence). This CDR3 has 13 residues. The germline V and J ends were trimmed by 0 bases and 8 bases, with 8 bases remaining between them. This CDR3 is CASSLSGTDTIYF. In DNA, the CDR3 is TGTGCCAGCAGTTTATCGGGTACAGACACCATATATTTT.

The rearrangement links TRBV3-1 to TRBJ1-4, with a tentative D call TRBD1 (6 bases). Germline CDR1 and CDR2: LGHDT and YNNKEL (reference sequence). This CDR3 has 16 residues. The V gene lost 4 bases and the J gene lost 7 bases, with 19 bases spanning the gap. CDR3 protein: CASSLSIGGASEKLFF. The CDR3 DNA reads TGTGCCAGCAGCCTCAGTATCGGGGGGGCGAGTGAAAAACTGTTTTTT.

This clonotype was observed at least ten times. V gene TRBV7-8 combines with J gene TRBJ2-3, with 14 bases that match TRBD2. J gave up 9 bases and V 5 bases, and 16 bases lay outside the gene matches. There are 18 residues in the CDR3. CDR1 is SGHVS and CDR2 is FQNEAQ in the germline V gene. Written as DNA, the CDR3 is TGTGCCAGCAGCACTAGTAGGGTTGGACTAGCGGGGGGACGCACGCAGTATTTT. Translating it yields CASSTSRVGLAGGRTQYF.

The table lists this clonotype with many counts. The chain joins TRBV12-3 or TRBV12-4 to TRBJ1-1, with D possibly being TRBD1 (5 bases). Trimming removed 3 bases at V and 1 base at J, with 9 bases between. The length of the CDR3 is 14 residues. The CDR3 reads CASSFGRENTEAFF. The CDR3 DNA sequence: TGTGCCAGCAGTTTCGGCAGGGAGAACACTGAAGCTTTCTTT.

This clonotype has at least ten counts. The J gene is TRBJ1-2, the V gene TRBV2; D perhaps matches TRBD1 (5 bases). This CDR3 is 10 amino acids long. V was trimmed by 9 bases and J by 8 bases, leaving 10 bases between them. Germline CDR1 reads SNHLY; CDR2 reads FYNNEI. The chain's CDR3 is CARRGEGYTF. The CDR3 region has the DNA TGTGCCAGGCGGGGGGAGGGCTACACCTTC.

This clonotype was observed a handful of times. A much more abundant neighbour one base away suggests this may be a read error. This sequence joins TRBV12-3 or TRBV12-4 and TRBJ1-1, with a tentative D call TRBD1 (5 bases). The CDR3 loop spans 13 amino acids. Written as DNA, the CDR3 is TGTACCAGCTGGGCAGGGCGAAGAGCTGAAGCTTTCTTT. Translated: CTSWAGRRAEAFF.

The chain joins TRBV9 to TRBJ2-3; D unresolved. The V end was cut by 3 bases, the J end by 7 bases, with 15 bases between. The germline V gene has CDR1 SGDLS and CDR2 YYNGEE. This CDR3 has 14 amino acids. The CDR3 sequence: CASSGGRLGNTQYF. The CDR3 DNA is TGTGCCAGCAGCGGCGGCAGGTTGGGGAATACGCAGTATTTT.

With respect to this clonotype: One junction end disagrees with the germline gene, perhaps due to a read error. The gene calls are TRBV5-5 and TRBJ2-3, with 7 nucleotides matching TRBD2. The CDR3 is made up of 15 amino acids. Germline loops: CDR1 SGHKS, CDR2 YYEKEE (reference sequence). The CDR3 sequence: CASGLGGGGTDTQYF. The CDR3 coding sequence is TGTGCCAGCGGCTTAGGCGGGGGAGGAACAGATACGCAGTATTTT. Filled out from reference TRBV5-5 and TRBJ2-3, the complete variable domain reads DAGVTQSPTHLIKTRGQQVTLRCSPISGHKSVSWYQQVLGQGPQFIFQYYEKEERGRGNFPDRFSARQFPNYSSELNVNALLLGDSALYLCASGLGGGGTDTQYFGPGTRLTVL.

This clonotype showed up many times. CDR3 amino acids: CASSTHRGGEQYF. CDR3 DNA sequence: TGTGCCAGCAGCACCCACAGGGGTGGGGAGCAGTACTTC. The genes are TRBV11-2 and TRBJ2-7; 7 nucleotides align to TRBD1. The V and J ends lost 5 bases and 7 bases, in that order; junction bases with no gene match: 8. Germline-derived CDR1 and CDR2 are SGHAT and FQNNGV. This CDR3 spans 13 amino acids.

Points on this clonotype: Compared with germline, one end of the junction differs, possibly owing to a read error. The rearrangement links TRBV19 to TRBJ2-1; D is possibly TRBD2 (5 bases). Germline V lookup: CDR1 LNHDA, CDR2 SQIVND (reference sequence). This CDR3 region has 14 residues. CDR3 sequence: CASSGRGEYNGQFF. CDR3 nucleotide sequence: TGTGCCAGTAGTGGGAGAGGAGAATACAATGGGCAGTTCTTC.

This clonotype was seen a few times. V and J are TRBV7-2 and TRBJ2-7; TRBD1 matches at 11 bases. V lost 4 bases to trimming and J lost 4 bases; unmatched junction nucleotides: 6. This CDR3 has 15 amino acids. Per the germline V gene, CDR1 is SGHTA and CDR2 is FQGNSA. The CDR3 region is CASSSPGQGVYEQYF. In nucleotides, the CDR3 is TGTGCCAGCAGCTCTCCGGGACAGGGGGTATACGAGCAGTACTTC. Using reference TRBV7-2 and TRBJ2-7 for the parts outside the CDR3, the full variable domain is GAGVSQSPSNKVTEKGKDVELRCDPISGHTALYWYRQSLGQGLEFLIYFQGNSAPDKSGLPSDRFSAERTGGSVSTLTIQRTQQEDSAVYLCASSSPGQGVYEQYFGPGTRLTVT.

This clonotype was picked up a small number of times. J is TRBJ1-5 and V is TRBV19; 7 bases line up with TRBD1. This CDR3 spans 15 amino acids. Germline V gene sequence: CDR1 LNHDA, CDR2 SQIVND (reference sequence). Trimming at V came to 6 bases and at J to 4 bases, leaving 9 bases not matched to a gene. This CDR3 is CASSRTGEVNQPQHF. The CDR3 DNA reads as TGTGCCAGTAGCCGGACAGGAGAAGTTAATCAGCCCCAGCATTTT.

In its sample, this clonotype was seen a few times. The chain is built from TRBV6-1 and TRBJ2-1, with 14 bases fitting TRBD2. The V segment lost 6 bases and the J segment 0 bases; nucleotides outside the gene matches: 7. The germline V gene has CDR1 MNHNS and CDR2 SASEGT. The CDR3 is made up of 18 amino acids. The CDR3 loop is CASSPGLAGGGSYNEQFF. CDR3 nucleotides: TGTGCCAGCAGCCCCGGACTAGCGGGGGGAGGCTCCTACAATGAGCAGTTCTTC.

This clonotype was counted between two and nine times. This rearrangement joins TRBV18 to TRBJ2-2; maybe TRBD1 (6 bases). The V end was cut by 5 bases, the J end by 0 bases, with 16 bases between. This CDR3 is 17 amino acids long. Germline CDR1 is KGHSH and CDR2 is LQKENI. CDR3 residues: CASSEARTEPNTGELFF. The CDR3, as DNA: TGTGCCAGCTCAGAGGCGAGGACAGAACCGAACACCGGGGAGCTGTTTTTT. Full variable domain (outside the CDR3, taken from reference TRBV18 and TRBJ2-2): NAGVMQNPRHLVRRRGQEARLRCSPMKGHSHVYWYRQLPEEGLKFMVYLQKENIIDESGMPKERFSAEFPKEGPSILRIQQVVRGDSAAYFCASSEARTEPNTGELFFGEGSRLTVL.

Ten or more counts support this clonotype. The CDR3 loop reads CASSFDWTQYF. In DNA, the CDR3 is TGTGCCAGCAGCTTCGACTGGACGCAGTATTTT. The V call is TRBV7-8, the J call TRBJ2-3; D is unclear. Trimming cost V 3 bases and J 9 bases, with 7 bases left between them. CDR3 length equals 11 residues. CDR1 is SGHVS, CDR2 FQNEAQ, per germline.

This clonotype was observed a handful of times. This may stem from a read error, because a much larger clone lies one nucleotide away. The chain uses TRBV30 and TRBJ2-5; TRBD2 might be the D (5 bases). The germline gives CDR1 GTSNPN, CDR2 SVGIG (reference sequence). The CDR3 runs 14 residues. CDR3 sequence: CDWSVASSDETQYF. For the CDR3, the DNA is TGTGACTGGAGTGTCGCTAGCTCCGATGAGACCCAGTACTTC.

There are many counts of this clonotype. The chain links TRBV3-1 to TRBJ1-2, with 9 positions matching TRBD1. The CDR3 has 17 amino acids. V was clipped by 1 base and J by 4 bases; unmatched bases: 10. CDR1 and CDR2 from the germline V gene are LGHDT and YNNKEL (reference sequence). In nucleotides, the CDR3 is TGTGCCAGCAGCCAAGGATTCGACAGGGGGTCGGCCTATGGCTACACCTTC. Translated, it gives CASSQGFDRGSAYGYTF.

The sample holds a few counts of this clonotype. V usage is TRBV3-1 and J usage is TRBJ2-1; possible D gene TRBD2, 7 bases. V lost 0 bases and J 6 bases, leaving 27 bases between the germline ends. CDR1 LGHDT and CDR2 YNNKEL come from the germline V gene (reference sequence). The length of the CDR3 is 20 residues. This CDR3 reads CASSQETGGRTGLRLNEQFF. As DNA, the CDR3 is TGTGCCAGCAGCCAAGAAACGGGGGGCCGGACGGGACTACGTCTCAATGAGCAGTTCTTC.

This chain links TRBV5-6 with TRBJ1-1; D is unclear. The CDR3 spans 12 residues. Germline CDR1 and CDR2: SGHDT and YYEEEE. V lost 1 base, J lost 8 bases, and 9 bases lay in between. This CDR3 reads CASSLNSVEAFF. DNA of the CDR3: TGTGCCAGCAGCTTGAATTCGGTAGAAGCTTTCTTT.

This clonotype has at least ten counts. The chain is built from TRBV2 and TRBJ1-5, with 8 bases lining up with TRBD1. The junction had 8 bases not matched to a gene; V was cut back by 6 bases and J by 1 base. CDR1 and CDR2 from the germline V gene are SNHLY and FYNNEI. The CDR3 is 16 residues long. The CDR3 nucleotides are TGTGCCAGCAGAAATGGACAGGGAACGAGCAATCAGCCCCAGCATTTT. Its protein is CASRNGQGTSNQPQHF.

This clonotype was detected once. The chain employs TRBV5-4 and TRBJ2-5; tentative D call: TRBD1 (5 bases). Trimming removed 0 bases from V and 3 bases from J, with 12 bases in between. Looked up from germline, CDR1 is SGHNT and CDR2 is YYREEE (reference sequence). The CDR3 contains 15 residues. Written as DNA, the CDR3 is TGTGCCAGCAGCTTGGATCGACAGCACAAAGAGACCCAGTACTTC. Translation gives CASSLDRQHKETQYF.

This clonotype was seen only a few times. Written as DNA, the CDR3 is TGTGCCAGCTCACCAGGTGCTAGCGGGGGGCCAGATACGCAGTATTTT. It is translated as CASSPGASGGPDTQYF. The gene calls are TRBV18 and TRBJ2-3, with 11 positions matching TRBD2. The V gene's germline CDR1 is KGHSH and CDR2 LQKENI. Trimming took 2 bases from V and 4 from J; bases not matched to a gene: 5. The CDR3 runs 16 residues.